Following are 12 T cell receptor beta chains from one sample sequenced in a study of cytomegalovirus exposure and HLA in healthy donors. Clones were read by immunoSEQ multiplex PCR, and TCRdb kept only the in-frame ones, dropping some. Here the sample spans over 100,000 clones, nearly 90% being singletons. Sample: PBMCs. Every receptor here comes from a woman in her late teens or twenties in good health and CMV-seronegative.

The J gene is TRBJ1-1, the V gene TRBV5-1; 11 nucleotides line up with TRBD1. The CDR3 runs to 15 residues. Germline CDR1 SGHRS, CDR2 YFSETQ. V shed 4 bases and J 4 bases; nucleotides not matched to a gene: 6. The CDR3 reads CASSTGQGEGTEAFF. In DNA form, the CDR3 reads TGCGCCAGCAGCACGGGACAGGGGGAGGGCACTGAAGCTTTCTTT.

The chain has TRBV9 and TRBJ2-7; 8 bases are a match to TRBD1. The CDR3 spans 14 residues. Per the germline V gene, CDR1 is SGDLS and CDR2 is YYNGEE. J lost 2 bases, V lost 0 bases, and 1 base had no gene match. CDR3 sequence reads: CASSVEDRAYEQYF. The CDR3 DNA is TGTGCCAGCAGCGTAGAGGACAGGGCCTACGAGCAGTACTTC.

The J gene is TRBJ1-3, the V gene TRBV5-1; possibly TRBD1 for D (5 bases). V was pared by 0 bases and J by 4 bases, with 8 bases between. CDR1 and CDR2 (germline): SGHRS, YFSETQ. There are 14 residues in the CDR3. This chain's CDR3 is CASSLDNRGNTIYF. The CDR3 bases are TGCGCCAGCAGCTTGGATAACAGGGGAAACACCATATATTTT.

V and J are TRBV7-9 and TRBJ1-2, with D possibly TRBD1 on 5 matching bases. Looked up from germline, CDR1 is SEHNR and CDR2 is FQNEAQ (reference sequence). The CDR3 has 14 residues. V gave up 1 base and J gave up 4 bases, with 10 bases separating them. The CDR3 bases are TGTGCCAGCAGCTTAGGCGGGGGTGGCTATGGCTACACCTTC. Residues: CASSLGGGGYGYTF. Full variable domain (missing parts from reference TRBV7-9 and TRBJ1-2): DTGVSQNPRHKITKRGQNVTFRCDPISEHNRLYWYRQTLGQGPEFLTYFQNEAQLEKSRLLSDRFSAERPKGSFSTLEIQRTEQGDSAMYLCASSLGGGGYGYTFGSGTRLTVV.

This clone was recorded a few times. J is TRBJ1-1 and V is TRBV4-1; D uncertain. With 6 bases removed from V and 1 base from J, the gap between germline ends came to 12 bases. The CDR3 contains 14 residues. Germline CDR1 is MGHRA and CDR2 is YSYEKL. The CDR3 nucleotides are TGCGCCAGCAGGGGAGTCCTAAAGAACACTGAAGCTTTCTTT. Protein sequence: CASRGVLKNTEAFF.

V and J are TRBV27 and TRBJ2-1; 8 bases match TRBD2. The V gene end was trimmed by 4 bases and the J gene end by 4 bases; junction bases not matched to a gene: 12. This CDR3 contains 17 residues. Germline-derived CDR1 and CDR2 are MNHEY and SMNVEV (reference sequence). The CDR3 is CASSYSPTGGRYNEQFF. The CDR3 DNA follows: TGTGCCAGCAGTTACTCCCCTACGGGGGGGAGATACAATGAGCAGTTCTTC.

The chain is built from TRBV18 and TRBJ1-2; no clear D. Germline CDR1 and CDR2: KGHSH and LQKENI. The CDR3 contains 14 residues. V was cut by 0 bases and J by 8 bases, with 13 bases left in between. The CDR3 bases are TGTGCCAGCTCACCACCGTCCCAGGCGTACGGCTACACCTTC. It codes for CASSPPSQAYGYTF.

This chain links TRBV20-1 with TRBJ1-2; D ambiguous. This CDR3 is 11 amino acids long. Germline CDR1 reads DFQATT; CDR2 reads SNEGSKA (reference sequence). The V gene lost 1 base and the J gene lost 8 bases, with 8 bases spanning the gap. The CDR3 DNA follows: TGCAGTGCTAGAGGGGTTAGCGGCTACACCTTC. This encodes CSARGVSGYTF.

This clone was seen just once. The chain carries TRBV12-5 and TRBJ2-5; unclear D gene. V lost 8 bases to trimming and J lost 1 base, with 11 bases between them. Germline CDR1 LGHNT, CDR2 FRNRAP. CDR3 length: 13 amino acids. CDR3 bases: TGTGCTAGTTCGATGAGGATCCAAGAGACCCAGTACTTC. Its translation: CASSMRIQETQYF.

The chain couples TRBV6-1 to TRBJ2-3, with D possibly matching TRBD2 (5 bases). The germline CDR1 and CDR2 sequences are MNHNS and SASEGT. This CDR3 region has 12 residues. V lost 5 bases and J 13 bases, leaving 16 bases between the germline ends. The CDR3 DNA is TGTGCCAGCAGTCCTACCGCGGGTTGGAAGTATTTT. This codes for CASSPTAGWKYF.

CDR3 coding DNA: TGTGCCAGCAGCGTCGCGGGACAGAGCTCCTACGAGCAGTACTTC. Translated, it gives CASSVAGQSSYEQYF. The chain links TRBV9 to TRBJ2-7, with D perhaps matching TRBD1 (7 bases). The CDR3 is 15 residues long. The V end lost 2 bases, the J end lost 0 bases, and 12 bases lay between the germline ends. Per germline, CDR1 SGDLS and CDR2 YYNGEE.

This clone was counted a single time. The CDR3 bases are TGTGCCAGCAGCGGGGACAGGGACACTGAAGCTTTCTTT. It translates to CASSGDRDTEAFF. The V call is TRBV7-3, the J call TRBJ1-1; the match to TRBD1 covers 9 bases. Germline CDR1 is SGHTA and CDR2 is FQGTGA. The CDR3 is 13 residues long. The trim removed 5 bases at V and 3 bases at J, leaving 1 base unmatched. The full variable domain, its missing parts supplied by reference TRBV7-3 and TRBJ1-1, is GAGVSQTPSNKVTEKGKYVELRCDPISGHTALYWYRQSLGQGPEFLIYFQGTGAADDSGLPNDRFFAVRPEGSVSTLKIQRTERGDSAVYLCASSGDRDTEAFFGQGTRLTVV.